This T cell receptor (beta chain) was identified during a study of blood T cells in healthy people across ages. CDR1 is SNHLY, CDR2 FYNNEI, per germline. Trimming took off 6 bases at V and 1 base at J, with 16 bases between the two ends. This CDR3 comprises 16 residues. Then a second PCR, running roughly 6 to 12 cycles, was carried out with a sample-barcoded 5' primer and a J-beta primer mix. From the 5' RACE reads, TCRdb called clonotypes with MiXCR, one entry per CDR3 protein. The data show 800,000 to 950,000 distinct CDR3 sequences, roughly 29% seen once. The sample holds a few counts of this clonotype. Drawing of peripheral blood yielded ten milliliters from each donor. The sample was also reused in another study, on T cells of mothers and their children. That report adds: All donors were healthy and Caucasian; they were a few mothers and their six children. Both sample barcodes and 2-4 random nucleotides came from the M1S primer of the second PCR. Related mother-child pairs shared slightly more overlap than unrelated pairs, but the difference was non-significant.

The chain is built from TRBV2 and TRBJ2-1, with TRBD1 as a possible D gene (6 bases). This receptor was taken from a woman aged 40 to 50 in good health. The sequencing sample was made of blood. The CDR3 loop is CASSPRQATSYNEQFF. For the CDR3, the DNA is TGTGCCAGCAGCCCCCGACAGGCGACATCCTACAATGAGCAGTTCTTC.